This record concerns one T cell receptor (beta chain) sequence. Its antigen remains unidentified. Other DNA sequences in this specimen translate into the identical CDR3. CDR3 length: 15 residues. Trimming removed 4 bases at V and 4 bases at J, with 13 bases between. Germline CDR1 MGHRA, CDR2 YSYEKL. TCRdb's copy holds only in-frame clones and misses some; the assay was immunoSEQ multiplex PCR. The data show about 40,000 clones, with about 90% seen just once and less than 0.3% held by the top ten. The sample belongs to a study of siplizumab effects on memory and regulatory T cells. Overall study results and limits: Major contributors to the alloresponse seemed to be naive T cells, which also appeared more diverse than memory cells. Roughly 80-96% of proliferating CD4+ or CD8+ clones defied assignment to a naive or memory phenotype.

The clonotype was recovered from a human donor in good health. The material sequenced was naive CD4+ T cells sorted from blood. The chain combines TRBV4-1 with TRBJ2-2; D gene ambiguous. The CDR3 loop is CASSPRNRATGELFF. As DNA, the CDR3 is TGCGCCAGCAGCCCGAGGAACAGAGCCACCGGGGAGCTGTTTTTT.